A single TCR beta chain is shown here with its context. Its antigen is unidentified. The PCR used 60 Vbeta and 13 Jbeta primers. Profiling relied on immunoSEQ multiplex PCR, and the TCRdb table lists in-frame clones only, not all of them. The repertoire holds approximately 160,000 clones, with around 68% as singletons. These data come from a study of cytomegalovirus exposure and HLA in healthy donors. The CDR3 covers 16 residues. Trimming removed 3 bases from V and 5 bases from J; junction bases left unmatched: 5. In germline, CDR1 is KGHSH, CDR2 LQKENI. Regarding the study as a whole: With high specificity and sensitivity, the classifier reportedly diagnosed cytomegalovirus status.

Sequenced material: PBMCs. This chain uses TRBV18 with TRBJ2-2, with TRBD2 matching over 11 bases. The sequence was obtained from a woman between 40 and 50 years old in good health and CMV-seropositive. CDR3 bases: TGTGCCAGCTCACCTTCACTAGCGGGGGAGACCGGGGAGCTGTTTTTT. Translation: CASSPSLAGETGELFF.